The source of this T cell receptor (beta chain) is a study of human T cells and chemical hapten exposure. The study's findings and limits: Following DPC sensitization, TCRs present above 1 in 1000 frequency showed no change.

This clonotype was detected only a few times. Its antigen is currently unknown. MiXCR was run by TCRdb on the RACE reads, yielding one entry per CDR3 protein. The sample shows fewer than 100,000 distinct CDR3 sequences, around 11% of them seen only once. Time point described: patch test 1, 2 weeks after DPC sensitization. Treatment in this sample: therapeutic diphenylcyclopropenone sensitization with weekly scalp DPC. Alopecia patients between 18 and 70 years old and suitable for DPC were used as donors. V trimming: 3 bases; J trimming: 0 bases; junction bases outside the gene matches: 2. CDR3 length: 15 amino acids. The germline V gene encodes CDR1 DFQATT and CDR2 SNEGSKA (reference sequence).

The chain employs TRBV20-1 and TRBJ2-4; TRBD1 matches 10 bases. The sample was whole blood, taken in connection with sensitization to the hapten diphenylcyclopropenone (DPC). The receptor comes from a woman aged 60 to 75 with alopecia areata. Some clones in this sample may be carry-over from other donors' samples. This CDR3 reads CSARDRGIAKNIQYF. The CDR3 bases are TGCAGTGCTAGGGACAGGGGGATAGCCAAAAACATTCAGTACTTC.